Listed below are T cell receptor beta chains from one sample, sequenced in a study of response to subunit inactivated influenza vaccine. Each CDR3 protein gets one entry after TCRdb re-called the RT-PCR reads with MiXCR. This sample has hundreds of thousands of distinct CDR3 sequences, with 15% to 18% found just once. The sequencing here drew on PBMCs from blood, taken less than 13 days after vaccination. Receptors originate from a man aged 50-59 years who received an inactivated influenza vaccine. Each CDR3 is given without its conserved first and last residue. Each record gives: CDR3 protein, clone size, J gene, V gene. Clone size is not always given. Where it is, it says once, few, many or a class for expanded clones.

ASLSRDEVYGYT . TRBJ1-2 TRBV28
SVVYLDYNEQF few TRBJ2-1 TRBV29-1
SVEYQGGGGYT once TRBJ1-2 TRBV29-1
ASSPRGQGARNEQF . TRBJ2-1 TRBV4-1
ASSFETGGLYSNQPQH few TRBJ1-5 TRBV6-5
ASSYYRPGDTEAF . TRBJ1-1 TRBV6-5
ASSLDSASNYGYT few TRBJ1-2 TRBV7-2
ASSSRDSRSEAF few TRBJ1-1 TRBV19
AISVGHPGTDTQY few TRBJ2-3 TRBV10-3
ASSEFVSSGGNKETQY few TRBJ2-5 TRBV6-1
ASRLGRAQY few TRBJ2-7 TRBV12-3/TRBV12-4
SATPAGTEAF few TRBJ1-1 TRBV20-1
ATSSLPGTGTNEQF many TRBJ2-1 TRBV15
ASSPPAGANYEQY few TRBJ2-7 TRBV23-1
SARAGTAYEQY . TRBJ2-7 TRBV20-1
AISFGWRDNEQF . TRBJ2-1 TRBV10-3
ASSPLTGGTTDTQY . TRBJ2-3 TRBV28
ASSRLSGQETQY few TRBJ2-5 TRBV9
ASSMGQGPTEAF few TRBJ1-1 TRBV7-8
ASSWDIYEQY . TRBJ2-7 TRBV7-2
AISGGDEGSYEQY . TRBJ2-7 TRBV10-3
SASPSGTRGYEQY . TRBJ2-7 TRBV20-1
ASRREGVLNTEAF few TRBJ1-1 TRBV6-1
AISDLAGETQY few TRBJ2-5 TRBV10-3
ASSDDRKWGTEAF . TRBJ1-1 TRBV6-1
ASRGTVPSYEQY . TRBJ2-7 TRBV25-1
ATSDPRTGSLEQY . TRBJ2-7 TRBV24-1
AISESGGGAYNEQF many TRBJ2-1 TRBV10-3
AMGTRSYEQF . TRBJ2-1 TRBV10-3
SARPFPSALPDTQY few TRBJ2-3 TRBV20-1
ASSRPERRTGELF few TRBJ2-2 TRBV12-3/TRBV12-4
ASSQDPFGGKLF . TRBJ1-4 TRBV4-1
ASSPLVSATNEKLF . TRBJ1-4 TRBV18
ASSSALAGAYNEQF few TRBJ2-1 TRBV6-2/TRBV6-3
ASARTGYGPLH . TRBJ1-6 TRBV28
ASSQVHGAYEQY few TRBJ2-7 TRBV4-1
ASSLEDRGNYNEQF few TRBJ2-1 TRBV5-5
ASSHGREEY few TRBJ2-7 TRBV3-1
ASSGMGRDRAYEQY . TRBJ2-7 TRBV5-1
ASSLPLAGSLDTQY . TRBJ2-3 TRBV7-9
ASSPVGFMTRINEQF . TRBJ2-1 TRBV4-1
ASSLIHSARGHLYEQY few TRBJ2-7 TRBV19
ASSTLRLDTQY few TRBJ2-3 TRBV7-2
ASSPRGASGGDYEQY . TRBJ2-7 TRBV4-1
ASSVGDHSENTIY . TRBJ1-3 TRBV9
AISEGQTGAASNEKLF . TRBJ1-4 TRBV10-3